This T cell receptor beta chain emerged from a study of blood T cell repertoires in COVID-19. Trimming took 3 bases from V and 0 from J, leaving 12 bases between them. This CDR3 is built from 16 residues. Germline-derived CDR1 and CDR2 are MNHEY and SMNVEV (reference sequence). Sequencing was performed with immunoSEQ multiplex PCR; in TCRdb, only in-frame clones are kept and a portion is missing. Altogether 150,000 to 200,000 clones are present, over 85% being singletons, with the ten largest covering over 15%. V gene TRBV27 combines with J gene TRBJ2-4; D possibly corresponds to TRBD1 (6 bases). The sequence derives from a man in his fifties or sixties with active or convalescent COVID-19. The specimen sequenced was peripheral blood. This chain's CDR3 is CASSLGAELAKNIQYF. CDR3 coding DNA: TGTGCCAGCAGTTTGGGGGCAGAACTAGCCAAAAACATTCAGTACTTC.